This T cell receptor (beta chain) is from a study of memory CD4+ T cells and cytomegalovirus serostatus. Whole-study findings and limits: CMV serostatus prediction reached median AUC roughly 0.95, or 0.91 with US-trained model. The CMV-associated TCR signature appears largely within the CD4+ memory repertoire.

The sort gate was single viable CD3+CD4+CD8-CD45RO+ cells for memory CD4+ T cells. CMV serostatus came from serum IgG against pp150, pp28, p38, p52. Using immunoSEQ multiplex PCR, the repertoire was profiled, and TCRdb retains in-frame clones only, with some absent. Of 70,000 to 95,000 clones in the sample, over 80% were seen once. The V gene end was trimmed by 3 bases and the J gene end by 2 bases; junction bases not matched to a gene: 0. The CDR3 extends over 14 amino acids. The V gene's germline CDR1 is LGHNA and CDR2 YNFKEQ. Only one count was recorded for this clone. The antigen is not known. The V and J genes are TRBV4-2 and TRBJ1-3, with 8 bases lining up with TRBD1. Material: memory CD4+ T cells from blood. The sequence derives from an adult in good health and CMV-seronegative. For the CDR3, the DNA is TGTGCCAGCAGCCAGGACAGGGCTGGAAACACCATATATTTT. It translates to CASSQDRAGNTIYF.